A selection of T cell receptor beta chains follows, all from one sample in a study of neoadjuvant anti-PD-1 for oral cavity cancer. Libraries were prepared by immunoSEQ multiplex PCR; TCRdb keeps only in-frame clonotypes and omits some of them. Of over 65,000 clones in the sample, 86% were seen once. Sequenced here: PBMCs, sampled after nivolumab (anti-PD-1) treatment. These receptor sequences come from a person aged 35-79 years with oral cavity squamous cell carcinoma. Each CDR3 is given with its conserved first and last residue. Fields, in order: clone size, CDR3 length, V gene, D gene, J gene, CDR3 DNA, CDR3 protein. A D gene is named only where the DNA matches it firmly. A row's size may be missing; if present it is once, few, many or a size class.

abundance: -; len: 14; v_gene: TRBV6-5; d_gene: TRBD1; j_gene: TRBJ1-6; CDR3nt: TGTGCCACGCGGACAGGGACCTATAATTCACCCCTCCACTTT; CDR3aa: CATRTGTYNSPLHF
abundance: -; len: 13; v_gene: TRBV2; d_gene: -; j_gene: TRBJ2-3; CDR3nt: TGTGCCAGCAGCTTGTCTAGCACAGATACGCAGTATTTT; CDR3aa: CASSLSSTDTQYF
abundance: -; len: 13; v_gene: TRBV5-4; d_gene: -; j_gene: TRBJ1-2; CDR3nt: TGTGCCAGCAGTTCGGCGGGGGGAGATGGCTACACCTTC; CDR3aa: CASSSAGGDGYTF
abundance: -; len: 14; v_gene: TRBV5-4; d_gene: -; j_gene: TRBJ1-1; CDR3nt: TGTGCCAGCAGCTTGAGTTCGGGCGGGACTGAAGCTTTCTTT; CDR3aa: CASSLSSGGTEAFF
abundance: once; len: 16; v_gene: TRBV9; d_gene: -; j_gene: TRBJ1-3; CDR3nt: TGTGCCAGCAGCGTAGAGCTTAGGACAGAAGGAAACACCATATATTTT; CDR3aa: CASSVELRTEGNTIYF
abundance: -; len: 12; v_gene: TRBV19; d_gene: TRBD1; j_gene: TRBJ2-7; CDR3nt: TGTGCCAGTAGTGGACAGGCTTACGAGCAGTACTTC; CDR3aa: CASSGQAYEQYF
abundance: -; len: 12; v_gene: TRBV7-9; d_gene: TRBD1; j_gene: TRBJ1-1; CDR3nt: TGTGCCAGCAGCACAGGGGGACCCGGGGGTTTCTTT; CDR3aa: CASSTGGPGGFF
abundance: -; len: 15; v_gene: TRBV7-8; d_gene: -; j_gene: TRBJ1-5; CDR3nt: TGTGCCAGCAGCTTAGGACAGTATGGGTATCAGCCCCAGCATTTT; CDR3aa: CASSLGQYGYQPQHF
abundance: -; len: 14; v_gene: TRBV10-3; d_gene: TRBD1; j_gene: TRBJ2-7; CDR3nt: TGTGCCATCAGGGCCACAGGGGCCTCCGGCGAGCAGTACTTC; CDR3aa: CAIRATGASGEQYF
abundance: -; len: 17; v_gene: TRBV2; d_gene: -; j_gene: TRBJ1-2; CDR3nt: TGTGCCAGCACCAAGGGGCCCACCCAACAGGGAGACTATGGCTACACCTTC; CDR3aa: CASTKGPTQQGDYGYTF
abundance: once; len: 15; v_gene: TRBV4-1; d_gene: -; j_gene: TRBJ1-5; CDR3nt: TGCGCCAGCAGCCCTCGACAGGCGGGTAATCAGCCCCAGCATTTT; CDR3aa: CASSPRQAGNQPQHF
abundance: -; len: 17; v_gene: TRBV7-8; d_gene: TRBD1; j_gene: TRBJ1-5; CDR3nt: TGTGCCAGCAGCTTAGTAGGACAGGGTACGGGCAATCAGCCCCAGCATTTT; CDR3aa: CASSLVGQGTGNQPQHF
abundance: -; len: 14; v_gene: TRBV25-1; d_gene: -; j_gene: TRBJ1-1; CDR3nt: TGTGCCAGCAGTGATGGTATGGGGAACACTGAAGCTTTCTTT; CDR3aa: CASSDGMGNTEAFF
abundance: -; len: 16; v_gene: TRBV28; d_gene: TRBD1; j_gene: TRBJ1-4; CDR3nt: TGTGCCAGCAGTTTCGGGACAGGGGGCTTTAATGAAAAACTGTTTTTT; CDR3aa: CASSFGTGGFNEKLFF
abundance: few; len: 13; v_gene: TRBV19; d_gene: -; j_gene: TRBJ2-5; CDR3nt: TGTGCCAGTAGTATCGAAGGGTTGGAGACCCAGTACTTC; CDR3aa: CASSIEGLETQYF
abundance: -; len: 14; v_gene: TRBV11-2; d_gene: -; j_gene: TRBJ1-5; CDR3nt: TGTGCCAGCAGCATCAACAGGGGCAATCAGCCCCAGCATTTT; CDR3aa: CASSINRGNQPQHF
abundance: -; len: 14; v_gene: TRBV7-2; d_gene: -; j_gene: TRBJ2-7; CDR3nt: TGTGCCAGCAGCTTATCCGGGACACCCTACCAGCAGTACTTC; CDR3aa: CASSLSGTPYQQYF
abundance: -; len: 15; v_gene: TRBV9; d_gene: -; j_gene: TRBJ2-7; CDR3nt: TGTGCCAGCAGCGTGGGGGGGCAGGTACTCTACGAGCAGTACTTC; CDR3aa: CASSVGGQVLYEQYF
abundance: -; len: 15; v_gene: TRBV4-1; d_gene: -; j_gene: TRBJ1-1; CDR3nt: TGCGCCAGCAGCCAATGGACGGACATGAACACTGAAGCTTTCTTT; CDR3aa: CASSQWTDMNTEAFF
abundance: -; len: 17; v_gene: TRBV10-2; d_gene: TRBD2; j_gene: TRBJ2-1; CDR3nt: TGCGCCAGCAGGGTTAGCGGGGGCCTGAGCTCCTACAATGAGCAGTTCTTC; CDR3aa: CASRVSGGLSSYNEQFF
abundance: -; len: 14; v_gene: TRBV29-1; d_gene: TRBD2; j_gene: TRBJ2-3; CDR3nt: TGCAGCGTTGTCGGGGGGACGTGGACAGATACGCAGTATTTT; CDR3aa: CSVVGGTWTDTQYF
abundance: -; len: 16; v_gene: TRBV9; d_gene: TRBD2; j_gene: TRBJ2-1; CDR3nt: TGTGCCAGCAGCGCAACCGGACTAGCGGGAGAACTTGAGCAGTTCTTC; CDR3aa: CASSATGLAGELEQFF
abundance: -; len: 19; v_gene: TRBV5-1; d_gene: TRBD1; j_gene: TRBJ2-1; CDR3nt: TGCGCCAGCACAATTACCGGGACAGGGTTGTTCCATTTGGGCAATGAGCAGTTCTTC; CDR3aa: CASTITGTGLFHLGNEQFF
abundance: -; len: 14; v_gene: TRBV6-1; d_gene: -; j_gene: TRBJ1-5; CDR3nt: TGTGCCAGCAGAGGCGCGGGGAGGAATCAGCCCCAGCATTTT; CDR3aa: CASRGAGRNQPQHF
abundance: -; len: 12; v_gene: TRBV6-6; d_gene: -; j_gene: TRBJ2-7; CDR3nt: TGTGCCAGCAGTTACTCAGGGCGCGAGCAGTACTTC; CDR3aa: CASSYSGREQYF
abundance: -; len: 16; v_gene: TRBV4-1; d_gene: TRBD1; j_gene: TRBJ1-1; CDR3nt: TGCGCCAGCAGCCCCGACAGGGAGGGTTGGACCACTGAAGCTTTCTTT; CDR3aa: CASSPDREGWTTEAFF
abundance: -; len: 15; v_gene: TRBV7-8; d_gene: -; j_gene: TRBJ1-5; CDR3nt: TGTGCCAGCAGCGTAACTGACAGCAGCAATCAGCCCCAGCATTTT; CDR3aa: CASSVTDSSNQPQHF
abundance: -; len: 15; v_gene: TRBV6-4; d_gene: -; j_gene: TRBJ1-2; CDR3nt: TGTGCCAGCAGTCCCTACCCTGACCCCAGCTATGGCTACACCTTC; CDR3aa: CASSPYPDPSYGYTF
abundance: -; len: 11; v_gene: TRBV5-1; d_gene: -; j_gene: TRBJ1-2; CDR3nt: TGCGCCAGCAGCTCCTCCGGGGGCTACACCTTC; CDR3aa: CASSSSGGYTF
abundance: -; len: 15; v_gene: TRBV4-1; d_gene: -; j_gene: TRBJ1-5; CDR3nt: TGCGCCAGCAGCCCTCAGGAGGTCTCCCATCAGCCCCAGCATTTT; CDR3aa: CASSPQEVSHQPQHF
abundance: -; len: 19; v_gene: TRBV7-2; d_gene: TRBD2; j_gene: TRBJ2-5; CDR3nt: TGTGCCAGCAGCTCGGGACTAGCGGGGGGGCCCTATACTTGGGAGACCCAGTACTTC; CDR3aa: CASSSGLAGGPYTWETQYF
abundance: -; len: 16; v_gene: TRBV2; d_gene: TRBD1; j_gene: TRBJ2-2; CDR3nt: TGTGCCAGCAGTCTACAGGGGTCATATCTCACCGGGGAGCTGTTTTTT; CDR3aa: CASSLQGSYLTGELFF
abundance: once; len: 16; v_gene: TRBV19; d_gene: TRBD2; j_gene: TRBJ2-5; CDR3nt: TGTGCCAGTAGTAGCGGGACTAATCCCCCGAGGGAGACCCAGTACTTC; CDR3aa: CASSSGTNPPRETQYF
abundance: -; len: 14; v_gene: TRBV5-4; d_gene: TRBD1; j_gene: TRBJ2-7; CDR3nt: TGTGCCAGCAGCATTGGGACAGGGGGTTCCGAGCAGTACTTC; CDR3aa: CASSIGTGGSEQYF
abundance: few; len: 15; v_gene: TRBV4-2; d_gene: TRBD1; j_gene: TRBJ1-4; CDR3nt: TGTGCCAGCAGCCATCCGGACAGGAGGAATGAAAAACTGTTTTTT; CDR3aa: CASSHPDRRNEKLFF
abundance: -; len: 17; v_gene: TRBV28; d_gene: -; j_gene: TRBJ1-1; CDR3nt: TGTGCCAGCAGAGACCCCAGAGGTGTCGGTGGGAACACTGAAGCTTTCTTT; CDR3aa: CASRDPRGVGGNTEAFF
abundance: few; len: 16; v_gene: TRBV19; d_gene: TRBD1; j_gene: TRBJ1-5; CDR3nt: TGTGCCAGTAGTACACCAGACAGGGTTCGCAATCAGCCCCAGCATTTT; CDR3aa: CASSTPDRVRNQPQHF
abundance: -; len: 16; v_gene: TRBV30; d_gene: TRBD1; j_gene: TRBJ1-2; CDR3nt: TGTGCCTGGAGTGTACTGGCGTCGGGGACAGGGAATGGCTACACCTTC; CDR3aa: CAWSVLASGTGNGYTF
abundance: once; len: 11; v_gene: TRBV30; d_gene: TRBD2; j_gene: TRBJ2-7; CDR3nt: TGTGCCTGGAGTGTGGGGGGGGAGCAGTACTTC; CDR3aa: CAWSVGGEQYF
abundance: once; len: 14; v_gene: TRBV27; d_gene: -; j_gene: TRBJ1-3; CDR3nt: TGTGCCAGCAGTCCCGCCAGGGGTCGAAACACCATATATTTT; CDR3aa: CASSPARGRNTIYF
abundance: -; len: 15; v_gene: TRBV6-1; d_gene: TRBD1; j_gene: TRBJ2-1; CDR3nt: TGTGCCAGCAGTCCACTGGGACAGGGAGCAGGTGAGCAGTTCTTC; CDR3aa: CASSPLGQGAGEQFF
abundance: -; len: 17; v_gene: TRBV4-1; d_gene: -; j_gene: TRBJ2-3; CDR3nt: TGCGCCAGCAGCCAAGACGAGCCCGCGGGTGGCACAGATACGCAGTATTTT; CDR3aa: CASSQDEPAGGTDTQYF
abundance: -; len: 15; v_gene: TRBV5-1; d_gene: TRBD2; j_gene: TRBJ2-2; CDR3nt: TGCGCCAGCAGCTGGACTAGCGGACTCACCGGGGAGCTGTTTTTT; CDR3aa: CASSWTSGLTGELFF
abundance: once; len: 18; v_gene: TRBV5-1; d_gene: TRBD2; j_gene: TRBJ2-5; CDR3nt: TGCGCCAGCAGCTTGGCCCCTAGCGGGATTGACCTTGAAGAGACCCAGTACTTC; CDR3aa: CASSLAPSGIDLEETQYF
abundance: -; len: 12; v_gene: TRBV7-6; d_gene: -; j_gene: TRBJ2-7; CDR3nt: TGTGCCAGCAGCGGTGGGGGGCCCGAGCAGTACTTC; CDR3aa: CASSGGGPEQYF